These 21 T cell receptor beta chains originate from one sample sequenced in a study of blood T cells in healthy people across ages. Primers used in a second PCR of roughly 6 to 12 cycles were a sample-barcoded 5' primer and a J-beta primer mix. Via MiXCR, TCRdb re-called the 5' RACE reads, giving one row per CDR3 protein. In the table there are hundreds of thousands of distinct CDR3 sequences, approximately 50% of which are singletons. The specimen sequenced was blood. These receptors originate from a man aged 60 to 75 in good health.

The chain links TRBV15 to TRBJ2-3; no definite D call. Germline V gene lookup returns CDR1 LNHNV and CDR2 YYDKDF (reference sequence). The CDR3 is made up of 13 amino acids. Trimming pared 3 bases from V and 6 bases from J, leaving 10 bases between. Here the CDR3 DNA reads TGTGCCACCAGCAGCGACATTCGGGATACGCAGTATTTT. It is translated as CATSSDIRDTQYF.

This clonotype turned up a few times. The chain carries TRBV11-1 and TRBJ2-7, with TRBD1 matching 9 bases. The germline V gene has CDR1 SGHAT and CDR2 FQDESV (reference sequence). Trimming removed 5 bases from V and 3 bases from J; junction bases left unmatched: 23. CDR3 length: 20 residues. DNA for the CDR3: TGTGCCAGCAGCCCTTGGGACAGGGAAGCCCTTTGGCCACCAGACTACGAGCAGTACTTC. It specifies CASSPWDREALWPPDYEQYF.

The chain joins TRBV5-1 to TRBJ2-2, with 8 bases that match TRBD1. This CDR3 spans 14 amino acids. Trimming at V came to 4 bases and at J to 5 bases, leaving 4 bases not matched to a gene. Germline V gives CDR1 SGHRS, CDR2 YFSETQ. In DNA, the CDR3 is TGCGCCAGCAGCGTACAGGGGGAGACCGGGGAGCTGTTTTTT. Protein: CASSVQGETGELFF.

CDR3 loop: CASSLGGTQPQHF. The CDR3 nucleotides read TGTGCCAGCAGCTTGGGGGGAACTCAGCCCCAGCATTTT. The chain carries TRBV5-5 and TRBJ1-5; D not certain. The CDR3 contains 13 residues. The germline CDR1 and CDR2 sequences are SGHKS and YYEKEE (reference sequence). V was clipped by 0 bases and J by 6 bases, with 7 bases between them.

The chain employs TRBV27 and TRBJ1-5; unclear D gene. This CDR3 contains 12 residues. Trimming took 4 bases from V and 7 from J, leaving 8 bases between them. Germline V gene lookup returns CDR1 MNHEY and CDR2 SMNVEV (reference sequence). CDR3 in DNA: TGTGCCAGCAGTTCCCCCCCACAGCCCCAGCATTTT. Translating gives CASSSPPQPQHF.

V and J are TRBV15 and TRBJ1-2; TRBD1 agrees at 9 bases. V lost 2 bases, J lost 7 bases, and 14 bases stayed unmatched. Germline-derived CDR1 and CDR2 are LNHNV and YYDKDF (reference sequence). The CDR3 has 17 amino acids. CDR3 nucleotides: TGTGCCACCAGCAGACACGGAACAGGGGGCGATCTTCTTGGCTACACCTTC. It yields the protein CATSRHGTGGDLLGYTF.

The rearrangement uses TRBV7-8 and TRBJ2-7; 8 bases fit TRBD1. The J call may not be correct, given that the DNA end is closer to TRBJ2-5. Germline-derived CDR1 and CDR2 are SGHVS and FQNEAQ. The CDR3 extends over 14 amino acids. The CDR3 loop is CASSPPQGEETQYF. CDR3 nucleotide sequence: TGTGCCAGCAGCCCCCCACAGGGGGAAGAGACCCAGTACTTC.

This clonotype came up a few times. The chain links TRBV9 to TRBJ2-5, with TRBD1 as a possible D gene (6 bases). The CDR3 contains 16 residues. Trimming pared 0 bases from V and 2 bases from J, leaving 14 bases between. Germline V gene lookup returns CDR1 SGDLS and CDR2 YYNGEE. The CDR3 coding sequence is TGTGCCAGCAGCGTAGCTGAGGGGGTGAGGCAAGAGACCCAGTACTTC. It translates to CASSVAEGVRQETQYF.

CDR3 nucleotides: TGCAGTGCCCCGAGAGGGGACAGGGGTGAGGTTCAGCCCCAGCATTTT. Residues: CSAPRGDRGEVQPQHF. V is TRBV20-1 and J is TRBJ1-5; TRBD1 matches at 10 bases. Germline trimming cut 6 bases from V and 6 bases from J; bases unmatched to any gene: 14. Germline-derived CDR1 and CDR2 are DFQATT and SNEGSKA (reference sequence). The CDR3 runs 16 residues.

At least ten counts were recorded for this clonotype. A much larger clone differs by one base, so this may be a read error. The V call is TRBV27, the J call TRBJ2-3, with a tentative D call TRBD2 (7 bases). This CDR3 has 15 residues. Trimming pared 2 bases from V and 2 bases from J, leaving 11 bases between. Per the germline V gene, CDR1 is MNHEY and CDR2 is SMNVEV (reference sequence). Written as DNA, the CDR3 is TGTGCCAGCAGTTTAGGGGGGGCTAACACAGATACGCAGTATTTT. It is translated as CASSLGGANTDTQYF.

The table lists this clonotype with a count of one. The chain employs TRBV6-4 and TRBJ1-6, with D tentatively TRBD1 (5 bases). Germline assignment: CDR1 MRHNA and CDR2 SNTAGT. This CDR3 is built from 15 residues. Trimming removed 5 bases at V and 2 bases at J, with 10 bases between. The CDR3 is CASSREGTYNSPLHF. Here the CDR3 DNA reads TGTGCCAGCAGTAGAGAGGGGACCTATAATTCACCCCTCCACTTT.

In this sample, this clonotype turned up a few times. The chain couples TRBV18 to TRBJ1-4; maybe TRBD1 (6 bases). Germline V gene sequence: CDR1 KGHSH, CDR2 LQKENI. This CDR3 comprises 13 residues. Trimming removed 6 bases from V and 2 bases from J, with 7 bases in between. CDR3 DNA: TGTGCCAGCTCCAGGGGCACTAATGAAAAACTGTTTTTT. Its protein is CASSRGTNEKLFF.

The chain couples TRBV20-1 to TRBJ2-3, with 12 bases matching TRBD2. Germline CDR1 reads DFQATT; CDR2 reads SNEGSKA (reference sequence). J was trimmed by 5 bases and V by 3 bases; bases with no gene match: 9. The CDR3 sequence is 16 residues long. The CDR3 reads CSASPPLAGGGDTQYF. The CDR3 DNA reads TGCAGTGCTAGCCCTCCTCTAGCGGGGGGGGGAGATACGCAGTATTTT.

V usage is TRBV9 and J usage is TRBJ2-2; the D call may be TRBD1 or TRBD2 (5 bases each). This CDR3 spans 15 amino acids. V lost 2 bases and J lost 6, with 14 bases in between. Germline-derived CDR1 and CDR2 are SGDLS and YYNGEE. CDR3 nucleotide sequence: TGTGCCAGCAGCGTCGGCGGGTGGGGCGCCGGGGAGCTGTTTTTT. Protein: CASSVGGWGAGELFF.

The chain links TRBV18 to TRBJ2-5; TRBD2 aligns across 14 bases. The CDR3 loop spans 18 amino acids. Looked up from germline, CDR1 is KGHSH and CDR2 is LQKENI. V was clipped by 2 bases and J by 11 bases; unmatched bases: 16. CDR3 nucleotides: TGTGCCAGCTCACCAAGGACTAGCGGGGGGATGTCCTACAATGAGCAGTACTTC. Translation gives CASSPRTSGGMSYNEQYF.

Only a few counts were recorded for this clonotype. The CDR3 DNA reads TGTGCCAGCACAGGGGCCAGCTCCTACAATGAGCAGTTCTTC. It specifies CASTGASSYNEQFF. The chain has TRBV6-6 and TRBJ2-1; D possibly corresponds to TRBD1 (6 bases). Germline loops: CDR1 MNHNY, CDR2 SVGAGI (reference sequence). This CDR3 is 14 amino acids long. V lost 7 bases, J lost 0 bases, and 10 bases lay in between.

CDR3 bases: TGTGCCAGCAGTAGATCTAGCGGGGCAGTAAATGAGCAGTTCTTC. Translation gives CASSRSSGAVNEQFF. The chain is built from TRBV27 and TRBJ2-1; 9 positions match TRBD2. The CDR3 consists of 15 residues. CDR1 is MNHEY, CDR2 SMNVEV, per germline (reference sequence). V shed 5 bases and J 7 bases; nucleotides not matched to a gene: 9.

Here the CDR3 reads CASSLHRSMNTEAFF. The CDR3 region has the DNA TGCGCCAGCAGCTTACACAGGAGTATGAACACTGAAGCTTTCTTT. The chain combines TRBV5-1 with TRBJ1-1; tentatively, D is TRBD1 (5 bases). The germline V and J ends were trimmed by 2 bases and 0 bases, with 11 bases remaining between them. CDR3 length equals 15 residues. CDR1 SGHRS and CDR2 YFSETQ come from the germline V gene.

This clonotype was detected only a few times. This chain uses TRBV5-1 with TRBJ2-5; 13 nucleotides line up with TRBD2. Losses at the gene ends were 1 base for V and 3 bases for J; bases not matched to a gene: 3. The CDR3 loop spans 16 amino acids. Germline values: CDR1 SGHRS, CDR2 YFSETQ. CDR3 DNA: TGCGCCAGCAGCTTGTTTGGACTAGCGGGGGAAGAGACCCAGTACTTC. The encoded protein is CASSLFGLAGEETQYF.

This clonotype was recorded at least ten times. The gene calls are TRBV13 and TRBJ2-5; 8 bases agree with TRBD2. The CDR3 totals 16 residues. The V gene end was trimmed by 1 base and the J gene end by 4 bases; junction bases not matched to a gene: 8. Germline V gene sequence: CDR1 PRHDT, CDR2 FYEKMQ (reference sequence). The CDR3 nucleotides read TGTGCCAGCAGCTTAGAATCGGGGGGGCCTTTAGAGACCCAGTACTTC. This encodes CASSLESGGPLETQYF. The full variable domain, completed using reference TRBV13 and TRBJ2-5, is AAGVIQSPRHLIKEKRETATLKCYPIPRHDTVYWYQQGPGQDPQFLISFYEKMQSDKGSIPDRFSAQQFSDYHSELNMSSLELGDSALYFCASSLESGGPLETQYFGPGTRLLVL.

V usage is TRBV4-1 and J usage is TRBJ1-2; TRBD1 agrees at 8 bases. CDR1 is MGHRA, CDR2 YSYEKL, per germline. The CDR3 is made up of 15 amino acids. With 0 bases clipped from V and 4 bases from J, the junction kept 4 bases outside the gene matches. In DNA, the CDR3 is TGCGCCAGCAGCCAAGATAATGACAGGGGCTATGGCTACACCTTC. This encodes CASSQDNDRGYGYTF.